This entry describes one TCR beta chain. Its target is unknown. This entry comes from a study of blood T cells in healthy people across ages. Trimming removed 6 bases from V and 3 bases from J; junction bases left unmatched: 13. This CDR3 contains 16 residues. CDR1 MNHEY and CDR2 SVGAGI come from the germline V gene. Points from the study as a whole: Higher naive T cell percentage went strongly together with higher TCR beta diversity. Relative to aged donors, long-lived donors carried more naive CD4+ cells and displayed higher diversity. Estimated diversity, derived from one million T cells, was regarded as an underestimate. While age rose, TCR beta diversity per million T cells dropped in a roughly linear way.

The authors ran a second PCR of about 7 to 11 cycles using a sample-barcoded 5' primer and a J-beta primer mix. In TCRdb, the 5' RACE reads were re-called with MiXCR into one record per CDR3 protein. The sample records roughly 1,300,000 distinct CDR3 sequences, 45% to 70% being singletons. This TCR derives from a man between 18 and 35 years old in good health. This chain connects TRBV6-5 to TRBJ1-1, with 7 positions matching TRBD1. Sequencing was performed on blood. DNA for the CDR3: TGTGCCAGCAGCTACACAGCAGGGGGTTCGGACACTGAAGCTTTCTTT. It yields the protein CASSYTAGGSDTEAFF.